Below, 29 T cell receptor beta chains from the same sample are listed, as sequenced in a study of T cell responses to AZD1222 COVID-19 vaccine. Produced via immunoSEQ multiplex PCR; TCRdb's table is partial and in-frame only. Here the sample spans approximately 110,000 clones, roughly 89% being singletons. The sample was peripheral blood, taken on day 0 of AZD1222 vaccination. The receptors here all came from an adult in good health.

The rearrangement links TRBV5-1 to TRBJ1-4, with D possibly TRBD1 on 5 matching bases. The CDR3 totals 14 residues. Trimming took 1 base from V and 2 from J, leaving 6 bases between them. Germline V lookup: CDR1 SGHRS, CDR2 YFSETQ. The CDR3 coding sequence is TGCGCCAGCAGCTTGAGGGGTACTAATGAAAAACTGTTTTTT. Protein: CASSLRGTNEKLFF. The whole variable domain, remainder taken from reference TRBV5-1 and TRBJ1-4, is KAGVTQTPRYLIKTRGQQVTLSCSPISGHRSVSWYQQTPGQGLQFLFEYFSETQRNKGNFPGRFSGRQFSNSRSEMNVSTLELGDSALYLCASSLRGTNEKLFFGSGTQLSVL.

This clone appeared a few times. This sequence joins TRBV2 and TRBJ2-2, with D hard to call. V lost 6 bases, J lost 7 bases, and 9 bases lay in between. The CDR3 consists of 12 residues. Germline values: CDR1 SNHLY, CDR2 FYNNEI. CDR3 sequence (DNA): TGTGCCAGCAGGAAAGCCGTCGGGGAGCTGTTTTTT. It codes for CASRKAVGELFF.

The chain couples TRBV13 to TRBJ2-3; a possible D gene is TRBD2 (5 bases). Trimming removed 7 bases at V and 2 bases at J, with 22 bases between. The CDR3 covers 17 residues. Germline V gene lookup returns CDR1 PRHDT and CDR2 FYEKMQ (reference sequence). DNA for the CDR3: TGTGCCAGCACCCCCCGAAGGGAGAGTCGGGACACAGATACGCAGTATTTT. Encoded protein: CASTPRRESRDTDTQYF.

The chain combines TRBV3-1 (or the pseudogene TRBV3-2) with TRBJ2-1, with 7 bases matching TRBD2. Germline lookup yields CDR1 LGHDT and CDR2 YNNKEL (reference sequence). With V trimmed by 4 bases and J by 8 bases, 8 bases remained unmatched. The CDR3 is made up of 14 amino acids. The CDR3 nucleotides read TGTGCCAGCAGCCGCCCCCTAGCGGTGCATGAGCAGTTCTTC. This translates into CASSRPLAVHEQFF.

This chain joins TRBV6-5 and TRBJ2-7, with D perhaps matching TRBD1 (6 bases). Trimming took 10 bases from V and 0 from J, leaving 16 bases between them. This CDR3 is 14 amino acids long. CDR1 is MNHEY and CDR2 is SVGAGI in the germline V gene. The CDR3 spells CATKGTQSSYEQYF. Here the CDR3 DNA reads TGTGCCACGAAAGGGACACAGAGCTCCTACGAGCAGTACTTC.

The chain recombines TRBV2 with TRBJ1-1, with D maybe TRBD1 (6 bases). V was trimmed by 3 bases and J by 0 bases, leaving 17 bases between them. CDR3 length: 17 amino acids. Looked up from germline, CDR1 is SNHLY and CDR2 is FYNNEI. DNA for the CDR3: TGTGCCAGCAGTGACCCAGGGCGGGGGCTAATGAACACTGAAGCTTTCTTT. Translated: CASSDPGRGLMNTEAFF.

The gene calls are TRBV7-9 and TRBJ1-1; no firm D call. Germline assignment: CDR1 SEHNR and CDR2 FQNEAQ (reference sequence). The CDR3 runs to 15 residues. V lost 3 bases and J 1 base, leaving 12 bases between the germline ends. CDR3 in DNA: TGTGCCAGCAGCTTTCCGGAACTGGGGAACACTGAAGCTTTCTTT. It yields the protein CASSFPELGNTEAFF.

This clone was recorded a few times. CDR3 region: CASSDRNSPLHF. DNA for the CDR3: TGTGCCAGCAGTGACAGGAATTCACCCCTCCACTTT. The V gene is TRBV2, the J gene TRBJ1-6; D gene ambiguous. Deletions cut 3 bases from V and 7 bases from J, with 4 bases between. The CDR3 spans 12 residues. Germline V gene lookup returns CDR1 SNHLY and CDR2 FYNNEI.

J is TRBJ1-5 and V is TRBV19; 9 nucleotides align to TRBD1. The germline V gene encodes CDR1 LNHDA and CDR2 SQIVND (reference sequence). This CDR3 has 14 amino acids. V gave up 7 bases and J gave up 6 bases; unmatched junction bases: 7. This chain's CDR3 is CASTLQGAVQPQHF. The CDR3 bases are TGTGCCAGTACCCTACAGGGGGCGGTTCAGCCCCAGCATTTT.

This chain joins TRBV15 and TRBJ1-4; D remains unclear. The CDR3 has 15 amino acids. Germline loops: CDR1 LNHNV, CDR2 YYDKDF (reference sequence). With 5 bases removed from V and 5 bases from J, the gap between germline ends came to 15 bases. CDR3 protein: CATSEGGHVNEKLFF. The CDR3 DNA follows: TGTGCCACCAGCGAGGGCGGGCACGTGAATGAAAAACTGTTTTTT.

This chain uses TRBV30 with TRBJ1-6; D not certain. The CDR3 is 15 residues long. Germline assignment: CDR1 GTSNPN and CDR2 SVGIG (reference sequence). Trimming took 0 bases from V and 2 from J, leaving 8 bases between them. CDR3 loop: CAWSVRGTYNSPLHF. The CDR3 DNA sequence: TGTGCCTGGAGTGTACGAGGGACCTATAATTCACCCCTCCACTTT.

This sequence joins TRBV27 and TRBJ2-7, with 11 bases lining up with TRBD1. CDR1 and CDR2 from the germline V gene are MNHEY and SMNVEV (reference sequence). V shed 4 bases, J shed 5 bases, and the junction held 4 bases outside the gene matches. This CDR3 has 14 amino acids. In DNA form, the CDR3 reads TGTGCCAGCAGTTACGGGACAGGGGGGCACGAGCAGTACTTC. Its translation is CASSYGTGGHEQYF.

DNA of the CDR3: TGTGCCAGCAGTCCCCCTAGCGCGGGGGGGCGCTACGAGCAGTACTTC. Translated, it gives CASSPPSAGGRYEQYF. The rearrangement joins TRBV3-1 (or the pseudogene TRBV3-2) to TRBJ2-7; TRBD2 matches 9 bases. CDR3 length equals 16 residues. Per germline, CDR1 LGHDT and CDR2 YNNKEL (reference sequence). V lost 6 bases and J lost 3; bases outside the gene matches: 12.

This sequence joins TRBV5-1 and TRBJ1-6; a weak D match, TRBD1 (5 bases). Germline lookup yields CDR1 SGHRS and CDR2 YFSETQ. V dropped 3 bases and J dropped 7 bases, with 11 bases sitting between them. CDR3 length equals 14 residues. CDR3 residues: CASSSRVDNSPLHF. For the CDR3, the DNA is TGCGCCAGCAGCTCCAGGGTAGACAATTCACCCCTCCACTTT. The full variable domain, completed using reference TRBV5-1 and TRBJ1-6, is KAGVTQTPRYLIKTRGQQVTLSCSPISGHRSVSWYQQTPGQGLQFLFEYFSETQRNKGNFPGRFSGRQFSNSRSEMNVSTLELGDSALYLCASSSRVDNSPLHFGNGTRLTVT.

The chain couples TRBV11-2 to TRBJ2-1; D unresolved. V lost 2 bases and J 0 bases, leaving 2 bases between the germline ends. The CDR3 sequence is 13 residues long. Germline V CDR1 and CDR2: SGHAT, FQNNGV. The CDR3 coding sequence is TGTGCCAGCAGCTTAAACTCCTACAATGAGCAGTTCTTC. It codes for CASSLNSYNEQFF.

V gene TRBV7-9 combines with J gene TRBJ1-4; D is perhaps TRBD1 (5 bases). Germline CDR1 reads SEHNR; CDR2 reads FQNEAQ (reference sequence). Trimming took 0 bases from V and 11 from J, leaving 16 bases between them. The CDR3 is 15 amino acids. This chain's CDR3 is CASSLARAKGSKLFF. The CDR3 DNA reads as TGTGCCAGCAGCTTAGCCAGGGCTAAAGGGAGTAAACTGTTTTTT.

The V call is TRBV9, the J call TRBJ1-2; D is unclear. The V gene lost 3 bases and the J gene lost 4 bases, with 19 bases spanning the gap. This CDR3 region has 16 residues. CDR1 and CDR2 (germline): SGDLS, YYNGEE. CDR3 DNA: TGTGCCAGCAGCGCCTATGACACCGAGGCCACCTATGGCTACACCTTC. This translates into CASSAYDTEATYGYTF.

CDR3 amino acids: CATSETWTTSGTQYF. In nucleotides, the CDR3 is TGTGCCACCAGTGAAACTTGGACTACCTCAGGTACGCAGTATTTT. V is TRBV24-1 and J is TRBJ2-3; D possibly corresponds to TRBD2 (6 bases). CDR1 is KGHDR, CDR2 SFDVKD, per germline. This CDR3 is 15 amino acids long. Trimming removed 4 bases at V and 8 bases at J, with 18 bases between.

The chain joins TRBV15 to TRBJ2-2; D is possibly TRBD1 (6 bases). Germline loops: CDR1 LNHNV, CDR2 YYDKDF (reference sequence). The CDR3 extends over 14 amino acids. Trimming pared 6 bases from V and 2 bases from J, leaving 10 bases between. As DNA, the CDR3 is TGTGCCACCAGGCTGGACAGAAACACCGGGGAGCTGTTTTTT. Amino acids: CATRLDRNTGELFF.

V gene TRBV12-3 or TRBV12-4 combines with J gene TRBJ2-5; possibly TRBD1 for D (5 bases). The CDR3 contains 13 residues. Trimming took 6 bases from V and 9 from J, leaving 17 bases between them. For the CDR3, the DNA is TGTGCCAGCAGATATAACCCTGGCAGGGCCCAGTACTTC. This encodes CASRYNPGRAQYF.

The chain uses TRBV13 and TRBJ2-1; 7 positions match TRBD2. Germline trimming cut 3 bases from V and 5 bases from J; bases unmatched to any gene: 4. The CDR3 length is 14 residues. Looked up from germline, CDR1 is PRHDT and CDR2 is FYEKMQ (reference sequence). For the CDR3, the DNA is TGTGCCAGCAGCTTCCTAGCGGACGACAATGAGCAGTTCTTC. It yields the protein CASSFLADDNEQFF.

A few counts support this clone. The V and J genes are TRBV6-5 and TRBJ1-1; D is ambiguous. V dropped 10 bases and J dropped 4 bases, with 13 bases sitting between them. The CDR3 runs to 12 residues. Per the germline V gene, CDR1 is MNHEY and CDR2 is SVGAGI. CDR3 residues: CATSRVGTEAFF. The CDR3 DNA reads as TGTGCCACCTCACGGGTGGGCACTGAAGCTTTCTTT.

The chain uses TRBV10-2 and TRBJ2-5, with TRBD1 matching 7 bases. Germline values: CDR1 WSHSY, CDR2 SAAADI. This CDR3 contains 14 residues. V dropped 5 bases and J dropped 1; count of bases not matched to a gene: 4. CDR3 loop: CASSSGTAQETQYF. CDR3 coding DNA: TGCGCCAGCAGTTCAGGGACAGCCCAAGAGACCCAGTACTTC.

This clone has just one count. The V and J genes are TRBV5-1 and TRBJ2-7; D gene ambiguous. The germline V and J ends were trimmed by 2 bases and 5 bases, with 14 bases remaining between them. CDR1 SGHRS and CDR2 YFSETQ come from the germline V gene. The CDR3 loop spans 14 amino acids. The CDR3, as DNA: TGCGCCAGCAGCTTTACGATGGTAAAGGACGAGCAGTACTTC. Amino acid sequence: CASSFTMVKDEQYF.

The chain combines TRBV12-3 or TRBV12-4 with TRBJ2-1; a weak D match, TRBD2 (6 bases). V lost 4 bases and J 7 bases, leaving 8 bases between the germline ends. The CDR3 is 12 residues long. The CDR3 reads CASSSGGNEQFF. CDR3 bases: TGTGCCAGCAGTTCCGGAGGGAATGAGCAGTTCTTC.

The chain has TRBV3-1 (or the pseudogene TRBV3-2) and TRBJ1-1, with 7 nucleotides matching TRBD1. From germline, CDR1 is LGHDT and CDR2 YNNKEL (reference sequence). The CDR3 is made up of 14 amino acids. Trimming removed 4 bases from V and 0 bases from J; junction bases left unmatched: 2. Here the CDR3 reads CASSLGTVNTEAFF. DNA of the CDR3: TGTGCCAGCAGCCTCGGGACAGTGAACACTGAAGCTTTCTTT.

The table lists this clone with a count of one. CDR3 residues: CASSHSVGPNTEAFF. CDR3 nucleotide sequence: TGTGCCAGCAGCCATTCGGTAGGCCCGAACACTGAAGCTTTCTTT. J is TRBJ1-1 and V is TRBV14; D not resolved. CDR1 and CDR2 from the germline V gene are SGHDN and FVKESK. The CDR3 is 15 residues long. With 3 bases removed from V and 1 base from J, the gap between germline ends came to 12 bases. Full variable domain (rest looked up from reference TRBV14 and TRBJ1-1): EAGVTQFPSHSVIEKGQTVTLRCDPISGHDNLYWYRRVMGKEIKFLLHFVKESKQDESGMPNNRFLAERTGGTYSTLKVQPAELEDSGVYFCASSHSVGPNTEAFFGQGTRLTVV.

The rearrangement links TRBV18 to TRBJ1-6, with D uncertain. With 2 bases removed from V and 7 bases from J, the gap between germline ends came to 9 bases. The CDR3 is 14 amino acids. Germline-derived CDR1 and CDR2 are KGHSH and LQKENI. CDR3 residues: CASSPNEGNSPLHF. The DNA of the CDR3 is TGTGCCAGCTCACCAAACGAGGGAAATTCACCCCTCCACTTT.

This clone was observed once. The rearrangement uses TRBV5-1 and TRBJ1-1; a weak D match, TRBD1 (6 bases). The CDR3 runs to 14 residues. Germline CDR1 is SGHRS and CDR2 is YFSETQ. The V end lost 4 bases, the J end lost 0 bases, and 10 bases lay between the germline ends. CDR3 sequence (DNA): TGCGCCAGCAGCCCCGGGACATTGAACACTGAAGCTTTCTTT. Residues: CASSPGTLNTEAFF.